This T cell receptor (beta chain) was retrieved from a study of blood T cell repertoires in COVID-19. During active infection, Seattle patients enrolled and were then monitored through disease. Only in-frame clones appear in the TCRdb table, and some are missing; sequencing was by immunoSEQ multiplex PCR. Found here are a few hundred thousand clones, around 89% of them singletons; the top ten hold roughly 6.3%. The germline V and J ends were trimmed by 2 bases and 6 bases, with 10 bases remaining between them. Germline CDR1 reads SEHNR; CDR2 reads FQNEAQ (reference sequence). The CDR3 totals 13 residues.

The chain couples TRBV7-9 to TRBJ1-1; D is perhaps TRBD1 (6 bases). The sample consisted of peripheral blood. The sequence derives from a woman between 25 and 40 years old with COVID-19, enrolled during active disease. The CDR3, as DNA: TGTGCCAGCAGCTTAAAGGACAGACCTGAAGCTTTCTTT. It encodes CASSLKDRPEAFF.